This T cell receptor beta chain stems from a study of blood T cell repertoires in COVID-19. Study context: Both acute and convalescent COVID-19 samples were obtained from the United States, Italy and Spain. T cells, B-cell-depleted T cells, or PBMCs provided the cDNA or gDNA that served as material.

V was shortened by 2 bases and J by 4 bases, with 11 bases between the two germline ends. This CDR3 region has 14 residues. CDR1 MNHNS and CDR2 SASEGT come from the germline V gene. In the original processing: Nucleated cell counts were estimated from reference gene primer amplification. Clones were read by immunoSEQ multiplex PCR, and TCRdb kept only the in-frame ones, dropping some. D and trimming were read from the DNA, whereas the V and J calls and clone size are those reported in that table. The sample has 150,000 to 200,000 clones; about 83% are singletons. In this sample, this clone turned up once.

The gene calls are TRBV6-1 and TRBJ1-1; tentatively, D is TRBD1 (6 bases). This TCR was sampled from a man in his 60s with acute or convalescent COVID-19. Sequencing was done on a sample of peripheral blood. The CDR3 DNA is TGTGCCAGCAGTGAATATGGGGGGGCCACTGAAGCTTTCTTT. Protein product: CASSEYGGATEAFF.